A selection of T cell receptor beta chains follows, all from one sample in a study of shared clonotypes between healthy human individuals. TCRdb's copy holds only in-frame clones and misses some; the assay was immunoSEQ multiplex PCR. The data contain about 520,000 clones, around 95% of them singletons. Material: naive CD4+ T cells sorted from blood. These receptors originate from a woman in her 30s in good health. Both conserved end residues are part of each CDR3. Each record gives: D gene, V gene, CDR3 protein. D genes are given only for firm matches.

TRBD2	TRBV7-2	CASSFSSGRVFGDTQYF
-	TRBV29-1	CSVRRSGANVLTF
TRBD1	TRBV11-2	CASSSPSTGGGYTF
-	TRBV5-1	CASSLEGTSRNEQFF
-	TRBV9	CASSVSPAEETQYF
-	TRBV2	CASSSFGSATNEKLFF
TRBD1	TRBV5-1	CASSFVGTDNTGELFF
-	TRBV18	CASSPSNHLSVSGNTIYF
TRBD2	TRBV27	CASSFSREGPYEQYF
TRBD1	TRBV10-3	CAISDGTGSFQPQHF
-	TRBV7-9	CASSLEAGSEQYF
-	TRBV27	CASSPTGGGYNEQFF
TRBD1	TRBV5-1	CASSLDGTGGNQPQHF
TRBD2	TRBV18	CASSPPGLENYEQYF
-	TRBV6-5	CASSYEGGRTEAFF
TRBD2	TRBV7-2	CASSLVGLAGISTDTQYF
TRBD2	TRBV5-4	CASSFPSGSTDTQYF
TRBD2	TRBV18	CASSLVAGISTDTQYF
TRBD2	TRBV18	CASSPTSGSSTDTQYF
-	TRBV29-1	CSVSGQAGEQYF
-	TRBV6-1	CASRETVRSEKLFF
-	TRBV11-2	CASSPQGTGNTIYF
TRBD2	TRBV5-1	CASSGGGEGQETQYF
-	TRBV7-6	CASSLQRTSNNEQFF
-	TRBV2	CASRKGTATTGELFF
-	TRBV18	CASSPLLERGSYNEQFF